This T cell receptor (beta chain) was recovered during a study of early T cells in non-severe SARS-CoV-2 infection. Study-level background: RNA in bulk from unsorted whole blood was sequenced, and chains were unpaired.

Germline CDR1 SGHRS, CDR2 YFSETQ. The germline V and J ends were trimmed by 4 bases and 0 bases, with 15 bases remaining between them. The CDR3 totals 16 residues. At least ten counts were recorded for this clonotype. Its antigen is undetermined. Whole-study findings and limits: Matches to VDJdb favored anti-spike CD8 responses and missed private and CD4 specificities.

Unique molecular identifiers (one per individual cDNA molecule) were attached. TCRdb independently ran MiXCR on the 5' RACE reads; one entry per CDR3 protein. The sample holds more than 85,000 distinct CDR3 sequences, about 12% seen once. Sequencing used whole blood, obtained at baseline. The rearrangement joins TRBV5-1 to TRBJ2-3; D gene uncertain. The sequence came from an adult who was a healthcare worker with PCR-confirmed SARS-CoV-2 infection or an uninfected control (not recorded which). The chain's CDR3 is CASSHGGVSSTDTQYF. The CDR3 nucleotides read TGCGCCAGCAGCCACGGTGGAGTCTCTAGCACAGATACGCAGTATTTT.